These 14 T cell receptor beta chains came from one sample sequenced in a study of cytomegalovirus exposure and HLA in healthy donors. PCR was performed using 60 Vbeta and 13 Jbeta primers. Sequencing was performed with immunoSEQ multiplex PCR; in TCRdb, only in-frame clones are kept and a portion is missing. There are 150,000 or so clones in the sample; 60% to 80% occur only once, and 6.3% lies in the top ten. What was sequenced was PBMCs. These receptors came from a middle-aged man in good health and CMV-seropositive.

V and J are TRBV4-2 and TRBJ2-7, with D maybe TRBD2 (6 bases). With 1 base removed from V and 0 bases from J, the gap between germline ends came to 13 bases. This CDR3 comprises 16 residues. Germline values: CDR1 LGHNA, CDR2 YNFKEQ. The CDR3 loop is CASSQGGLTASYEQYF. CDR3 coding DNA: TGTGCCAGCAGCCAAGGGGGACTGACTGCCTCCTACGAGCAGTACTTC.

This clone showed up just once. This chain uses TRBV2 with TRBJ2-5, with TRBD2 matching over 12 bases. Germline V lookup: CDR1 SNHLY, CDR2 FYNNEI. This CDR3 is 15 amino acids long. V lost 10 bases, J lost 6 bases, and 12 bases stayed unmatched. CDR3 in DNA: TGTGCCACCGCACGAACGACTAGCGGGAGACAGACCCAGTACTTC. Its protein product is CATARTTSGRQTQYF.

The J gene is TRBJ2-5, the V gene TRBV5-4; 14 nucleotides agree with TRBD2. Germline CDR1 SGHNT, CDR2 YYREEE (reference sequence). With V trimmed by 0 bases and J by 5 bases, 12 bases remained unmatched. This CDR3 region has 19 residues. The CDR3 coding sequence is TGTGCCAGCAGCTTGGCCAGACTAGCGGGAGGGCGAGGAGGGGAGACCCAGTACTTC. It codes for CASSLARLAGGRGGETQYF.

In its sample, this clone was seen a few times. The CDR3 DNA sequence: TGTGCCAGTAGCACGCGTGCAGGGAACGGAGAGCAGTACTTC. Translated: CASSTRAGNGEQYF. The V call is TRBV19, the J call TRBJ2-7; TRBD1 is a possible D gene (5 bases). The germline CDR1 and CDR2 sequences are LNHDA and SQIVND (reference sequence). The CDR3 spans 14 residues. V lost 6 bases and J lost 7, with 19 bases in between.

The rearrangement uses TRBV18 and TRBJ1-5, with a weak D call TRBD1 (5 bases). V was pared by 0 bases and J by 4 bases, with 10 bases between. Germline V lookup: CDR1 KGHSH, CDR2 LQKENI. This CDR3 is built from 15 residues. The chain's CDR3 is CASSPPGLVNQPQHF. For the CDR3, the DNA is TGTGCCAGCTCACCACCGGGACTGGTGAATCAGCCCCAGCATTTT.

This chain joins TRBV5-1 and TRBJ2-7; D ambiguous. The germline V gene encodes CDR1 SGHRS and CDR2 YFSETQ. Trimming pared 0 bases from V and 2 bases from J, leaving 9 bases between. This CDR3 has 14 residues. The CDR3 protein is CASSLGSTPYEQYF. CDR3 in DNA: TGCGCCAGCAGCTTGGGGAGTACCCCCTACGAGCAGTACTTC.

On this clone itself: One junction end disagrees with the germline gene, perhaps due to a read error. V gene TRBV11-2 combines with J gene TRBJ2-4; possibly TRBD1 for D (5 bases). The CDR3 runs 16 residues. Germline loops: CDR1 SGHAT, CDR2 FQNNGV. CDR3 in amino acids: CASSLGRAIAKNSQYF. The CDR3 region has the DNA TGTGCCAGCAGCCTCGGCAGGGCCATAGCCAAAAACAGTCAGTACTTC.

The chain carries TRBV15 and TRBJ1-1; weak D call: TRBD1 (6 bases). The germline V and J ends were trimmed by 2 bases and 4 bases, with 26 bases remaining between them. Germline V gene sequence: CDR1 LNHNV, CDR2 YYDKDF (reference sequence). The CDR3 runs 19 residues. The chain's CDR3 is CATSRPLSTGWGGSTEAFF. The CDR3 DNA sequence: TGTGCCACCAGCAGACCATTGAGTACAGGGTGGGGGGGTTCCACTGAAGCTTTCTTT.

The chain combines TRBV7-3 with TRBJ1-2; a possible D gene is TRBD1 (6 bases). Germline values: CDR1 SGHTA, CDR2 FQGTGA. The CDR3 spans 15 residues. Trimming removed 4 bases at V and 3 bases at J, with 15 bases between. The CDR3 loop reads CASSSGQPGDYGYTF. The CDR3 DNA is TGTGCCAGCAGCTCCGGACAGCCCGGTGACTATGGCTACACCTTC.

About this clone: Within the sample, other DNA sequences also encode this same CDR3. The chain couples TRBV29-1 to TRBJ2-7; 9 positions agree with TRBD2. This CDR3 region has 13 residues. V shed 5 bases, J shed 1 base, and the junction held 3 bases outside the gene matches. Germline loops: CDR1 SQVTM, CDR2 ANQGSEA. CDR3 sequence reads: CSVSTSGSYEQYF. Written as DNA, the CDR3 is TGCAGCGTTTCGACTAGCGGTTCCTACGAGCAGTACTTC.

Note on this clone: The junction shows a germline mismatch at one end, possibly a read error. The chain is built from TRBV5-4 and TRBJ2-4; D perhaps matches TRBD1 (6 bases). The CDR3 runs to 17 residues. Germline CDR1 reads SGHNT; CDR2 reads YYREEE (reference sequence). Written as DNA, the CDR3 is TGTGCCAGCAGCCCAGGGGCAGGGTATGTGGCCAAAAACAGTCAGTACTTC. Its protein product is CASSPGAGYVAKNSQYF. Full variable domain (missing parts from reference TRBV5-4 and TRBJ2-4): ETGVTQSPTHLIKTRGQQVTLRCSSQSGHNTVSWYQQALGQGPQFIFQYYREEENGRGNFPPRFSGLQFPNYSSELNVNALELDDSALYLCASSPGAGYVAKNSQYFGAGTRLSVL.

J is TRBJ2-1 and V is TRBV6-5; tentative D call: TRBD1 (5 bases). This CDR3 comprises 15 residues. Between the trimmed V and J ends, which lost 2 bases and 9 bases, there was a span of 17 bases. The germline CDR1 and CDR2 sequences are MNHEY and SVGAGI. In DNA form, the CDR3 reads TGTGCCAGCAGTTACGGGGCTAGAGGAGAGTCTGAGCAGTTCTTC. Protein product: CASSYGARGESEQFF.

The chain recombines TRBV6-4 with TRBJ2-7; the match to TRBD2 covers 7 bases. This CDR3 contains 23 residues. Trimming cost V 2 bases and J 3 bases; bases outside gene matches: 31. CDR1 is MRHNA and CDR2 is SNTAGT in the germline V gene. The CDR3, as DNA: TGTGCCAGCAGTGACCGGGTCCCAACGATTAATACCTCCCAAGCGGGACCCTTCTACGAGCAGTACTTC. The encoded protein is CASSDRVPTINTSQAGPFYEQYF.

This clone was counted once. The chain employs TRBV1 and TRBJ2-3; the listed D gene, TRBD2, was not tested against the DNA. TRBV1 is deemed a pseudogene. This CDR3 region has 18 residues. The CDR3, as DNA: TGCACCAGCAGCCAATCTGCTAGCGGGAGGGACATAGTGGATACGCAGTATTTT. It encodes CTSSQSASGRDIVDTQYF.